Listed below are T cell receptor beta chains from one sample, sequenced in a study of shared clonotypes between healthy human individuals. The data were produced by immunoSEQ multiplex PCR, yet TCRdb's version contains in-frame clones alone and is incomplete. The repertoire holds millions of clones, with 93% as singletons. The sample consisted of naive CD8+ T cells from PBMCs. All receptors come from a man between 18 and 29 years old in good health. Some clones in this sample may be carry-over from other donors' samples. Each CDR3 is given with its conserved first and last residue. Fields, in order: D gene, clone size, V gene, J gene, CDR3 DNA, CDR3 protein. The D gene is left open where the match is weak. The size entry is marked missing in some rows and otherwise reads once, few, many or a size class.

-,-,TRBV27,TRBJ2-1,TGTGCCAGCAGTTCTCCCGGAATGGGGGATTCCAATGAGCAGTTCTTC,CASSSPGMGDSNEQFF
-,-,TRBV4-3,TRBJ2-7,TGCGCCAGCAGCCAACCCGGGGCCTCCTACGAGCAGTACTTC,CASSQPGASYEQYF
TRBD1,-,TRBV7-9,TRBJ1-1,TGTGCCAGCAGCTTAGCCGGGACAGCGGGGAACACTGAAGCTTTCTTT,CASSLAGTAGNTEAFF
-,-,TRBV27,TRBJ2-7,TGTGCCAGCATCGGAGCGGGCCATCAGTACTTC,CASIGAGHQYF
-,-,TRBV12-5,TRBJ2-7,TGTGCTAGTGGTTTGCCGCGCCAGAGCTCCTACGAGCAGTACTTC,CASGLPRQSSYEQYF
-,-,TRBV7-7,TRBJ2-6,TGTGCCAGCAGGGAGAGCTCTGGGGCCAACGTCCTGACTTTC,CASRESSGANVLTF
TRBD1,-,TRBV5-1,TRBJ2-7,TGCGCCAGCAGCTCATATAAGACAGGGACCTCCGAGCAGTACTTC,CASSSYKTGTSEQYF
-,-,TRBV6-1,TRBJ1-1,TGTGCCAGCAGTGAAGCGCGAGGTCCGGGGAGGAAAGCTTTCTTT,CASSEARGPGRKAFF
-,-,TRBV7-3,TRBJ2-1,TGTGCCAGCAGCTTAGGGACGGGAAGGGGCAATGAGCAGTTCTTC,CASSLGTGRGNEQFF
-,-,TRBV11-2,TRBJ2-1,TGTGCCAGCAGCTTAGAAGCGGATTCCTACAATGAGCAGTTCTTC,CASSLEADSYNEQFF
TRBD1,-,TRBV27,TRBJ2-7,TGTGCCAGCAGTTTTCTTCGGGACAGGGTCCGTGAGCAGTACTTC,CASSFLRDRVREQYF
-,-,TRBV6-1,TRBJ1-2,TGTGCCAGCAGTGTAACCACAGGGAACTATGGCTACACCTTC,CASSVTTGNYGYTF
-,few,TRBV4-1,TRBJ1-1,TGCGCCAGCAGCCAGTGGTCCGGGGGCGACACTGAAGCTTTCTTT,CASSQWSGGDTEAFF